These 27 T cell receptor beta chains originate from one sample sequenced in a study of T cells after yellow fever vaccination. TCRdb analysed the 5' RACE reads with MiXCR anew, one entry per CDR3 protein. The sample has some 350,000 distinct CDR3 sequences, roughly 8.7% seen once. The sequencing here drew on PBMCs, taken on the day of the first yellow fever vaccination. These TCRs come from a man between 18 and 29 years old who received the YFV17D yellow fever vaccine.

This clonotype was counted between two and nine times. The chain combines TRBV27 with TRBJ2-7; no definite D call. The CDR3 length is 15 residues. V was shortened by 6 bases and J by 6 bases, with 21 bases between the two germline ends. The germline V gene has CDR1 MNHEY and CDR2 SMNVEV (reference sequence). The chain's CDR3 is CASSFMAGLTIEQYF. CDR3 DNA: TGTGCCAGCAGCTTTATGGCTGGCCTAACGATCGAGCAGTACTTC.

V gene TRBV9 combines with J gene TRBJ2-3; a possible D gene is TRBD1 (5 bases). CDR1 is SGDLS, CDR2 YYNGEE, per germline. The length of the CDR3 is 14 residues. The V end lost 0 bases, the J end lost 4 bases, and 9 bases lay between the germline ends. As DNA, the CDR3 is TGTGCCAGCAGCGTAGAATCAGGGTCAGATACGCAGTATTTT. This sequence encodes CASSVESGSDTQYF. The full variable domain, rest sourced from reference TRBV9 and TRBJ2-3, is DSGVTQTPKHLITATGQRVTLRCSPRSGDLSVYWYQQSLDQGLQFLIQYYNGEERAKGNILERFSAQQFPDLHSELNLSSLELGDSALYFCASSVESGSDTQYFGPGTRLTVL.

This clonotype was seen only a few times. This chain uses TRBV12-3 or TRBV12-4 with TRBJ2-3; 12 bases are a match to TRBD2. The V segment lost 7 bases and the J segment 7 bases; nucleotides outside the gene matches: 9. The CDR3 has 15 amino acids. The CDR3 coding sequence is TGTGCCAGCACCCTAGCGGGGGGGGCCGTGAATACGCAGTATTTT. This codes for CASTLAGGAVNTQYF.

This clonotype was recorded many times. The V and J genes are TRBV5-1 and TRBJ2-3; D is uncertain. Trimming stripped 5 bases from V and 2 bases from J, with 12 bases between. Germline assignment: CDR1 SGHRS and CDR2 YFSETQ. The CDR3 contains 14 residues. The CDR3 region is CASRVGDATDTQYF. CDR3 nucleotide sequence: TGCGCCAGCAGGGTTGGCGACGCCACAGATACGCAGTATTTT.

Many counts were recorded for this clonotype. The gene calls are TRBV7-3 and TRBJ2-7; D is undetermined. This CDR3 contains 13 residues. Trimming removed 5 bases from V and 4 bases from J, with 12 bases in between. The germline V gene has CDR1 SGHTA and CDR2 FQGTGA. The CDR3 region is CASSANSGYEQYF. The CDR3, as DNA: TGTGCCAGCAGCGCCAATTCGGGTTACGAGCAGTACTTC.

The chain has TRBV4-3 and TRBJ1-4; TRBD1 matches 7 bases. This CDR3 comprises 17 residues. V trimming: 0 bases; J trimming: 3 bases; junction bases outside the gene matches: 7. Germline V CDR1 and CDR2: LGHNA, YSLEER. The CDR3: CASSQDLVGQSNEKLFF. In DNA form, the CDR3 reads TGCGCCAGCAGCCAAGATCTTGTGGGACAGTCTAATGAAAAACTGTTTTTT.

This clonotype was seen only a few times. This chain joins TRBV6-2 or TRBV6-3 and TRBJ2-7, with 9 nucleotides matching TRBD1. This CDR3 contains 15 residues. Per the germline V gene, CDR1 is MNHEY and CDR2 is SVGEGT. Trimming removed 6 bases from V and 1 base from J; junction bases left unmatched: 7. CDR3 in DNA: TGTGCCAGCAGAATAGTCGGGACAGGGTCCTACGAGCAGTACTTC. Translated: CASRIVGTGSYEQYF.

This clonotype was counted a few times. The chain combines TRBV7-2 with TRBJ2-3, with D maybe TRBD2 (7 bases). Germline V gene data show CDR1 as SGHTA and CDR2 as FQGNSA. The V end lost 1 base, the J end lost 2 bases, and 10 bases lay between the germline ends. The CDR3 runs 15 residues. The CDR3 region is CASSLVRGPTDTQYF. The CDR3 DNA is TGTGCCAGCAGCTTAGTGCGGGGGCCCACAGATACGCAGTATTTT.

This clonotype has only a few counts. The gene calls are TRBV4-3 and TRBJ2-7, with D uncertain. Germline loops: CDR1 LGHNA, CDR2 YSLEER. V gave up 0 bases and J gave up 7 bases, with 10 bases separating them. The CDR3 extends over 13 amino acids. The CDR3 here is CASSQEMWGEQYF. The CDR3 DNA reads TGCGCCAGCAGCCAAGAGATGTGGGGTGAGCAGTACTTC.

This clonotype appeared a few times. The chain links TRBV7-2 to TRBJ2-7; D may match TRBD1 or TRBD2 (5 bases each). The V and J ends lost 5 bases and 6 bases respectively, with 23 bases between them. This CDR3 is 16 amino acids long. Germline CDR1 reads SGHTA; CDR2 reads FQGNSA. In DNA, the CDR3 is TGTGCCAGCAGCAGCCACCTACTCGGGGCAAAAGGCGAGCAGTACTTC. It specifies CASSSHLLGAKGEQYF.

CDR3 bases: TGTGCCATCAGTGGGTCCGGGACAGTCGCCTCTGGGGCCAACGTCCTGACTTTC. Translating it yields CAISGSGTVASGANVLTF. The V call is TRBV10-3, the J call TRBJ2-6, with 7 bases lining up with TRBD1. V lost 4 bases to trimming and J lost 0 bases; unmatched junction nucleotides: 9. This CDR3 spans 18 amino acids. Germline V gene sequence: CDR1 ENHRY, CDR2 SYGVKD.

This clonotype has a count of ten or more. This sequence joins TRBV15 and TRBJ2-5, with a tentative D call TRBD2 (6 bases). Germline lookup yields CDR1 LNHNV and CDR2 YYDKDF (reference sequence). The V gene lost 5 bases and the J gene lost 6 bases, with 22 bases spanning the gap. This CDR3 contains 16 residues. The CDR3 DNA follows: TGTGCCACCAGCCCCCTAGAAGGGGACTCTTCGCAGACCCAGTACTTC. Translation: CATSPLEGDSSQTQYF.

The CDR3 DNA reads TGTGCCAGCAGTTCCGAGGCGGGCTCCTATAATTCACCCCTCCACTTT. Protein product: CASSSEAGSYNSPLHF. J is TRBJ1-6 and V is TRBV6-5; no firm D call. CDR1 is MNHEY, CDR2 SVGAGI, per germline. The CDR3 is 16 amino acids. Trimming stripped 4 bases from V and 0 bases from J, with 10 bases between.

This clonotype was found many times. The chain has TRBV5-1 and TRBJ1-5; D is unclear. CDR3 length: 14 residues. Germline CDR1 SGHRS, CDR2 YFSETQ. V was pared by 2 bases and J by 2 bases, with 8 bases between. The CDR3 coding sequence is TGCGCCAGCAGCTTACAACCGGGCAATCAGCCCCAGCATTTT. It specifies CASSLQPGNQPQHF. The complete variable domain, with remaining parts taken from reference TRBV5-1 and TRBJ1-5, reads KAGVTQTPRYLIKTRGQQVTLSCSPISGHRSVSWYQQTPGQGLQFLFEYFSETQRNKGNFPGRFSGRQFSNSRSEMNVSTLELGDSALYLCASSLQPGNQPQHFGDGTRLSIL.

This clonotype was observed at least ten times. The chain has TRBV12-3 or TRBV12-4 and TRBJ1-5; TRBD1 matches at 8 bases. J gave up 5 bases and V 1 base, and 7 bases lay outside the gene matches. The CDR3 is made up of 16 amino acids. The CDR3 DNA sequence: TGTGCCAGCAGTTTAGGGTGGACAGGGTTCTATCAGCCCCAGCATTTT. Its translation is CASSLGWTGFYQPQHF.

This clonotype was detected a few times. The rearrangement uses TRBV6-5 and TRBJ1-4; TRBD1 is a possible D gene (5 bases). The CDR3 is made up of 13 amino acids. V dropped 2 bases and J dropped 5 bases, with 6 bases sitting between them. The germline V gene encodes CDR1 MNHEY and CDR2 SVGAGI. The DNA of the CDR3 is TGTGCCAGCAGTTACGGGGGGAATGAAAAACTGTTTTTT. Amino acid sequence: CASSYGGNEKLFF.

This clonotype was found many times. V usage is TRBV19 and J usage is TRBJ1-2; a weak D match, TRBD1 (5 bases). The CDR3 totals 12 residues. Germline values: CDR1 LNHDA, CDR2 SQIVND (reference sequence). Trimming left V 7 bases short and J 5 bases short, with 11 bases between. CDR3 sequence reads: CASTVGGYGYTF. The CDR3 DNA is TGTGCCAGTACCGTTGGGGGGTATGGCTACACCTTC.

J is TRBJ1-4 and V is TRBV23-1; 9 bases fit TRBD1. TRBV23-1 is filed as an ORF, its function uncertain. The ends lost 6 bases at V and 0 bases at J; junction bases unmatched: 20. There are 21 residues in the CDR3. This CDR3 is CASSHTCPQGARLATNEKLFF. CDR3 DNA sequence: TGCGCCAGCAGCCATACCTGCCCACAGGGGGCGCGGTTAGCAACTAATGAAAAACTGTTTTTT.

This clonotype occurred many times. For the CDR3, the DNA is TGTGCCAGCAGCTCAGTGGGTCAAGAGACCCAGTACTTC. Residues: CASSSVGQETQYF. The chain joins TRBV7-2 to TRBJ2-5; no firm D call. The V gene lost 4 bases and the J gene lost 2 bases, with 8 bases spanning the gap. The germline V gene encodes CDR1 SGHTA and CDR2 FQGNSA. The CDR3 loop spans 13 amino acids.

In its sample, this clonotype was seen many times. This chain joins TRBV7-2 and TRBJ2-4; no firm D call. The CDR3 consists of 14 residues. Between the trimmed V and J ends, which lost 5 bases and 0 bases, there was a span of 8 bases. Germline CDR1 reads SGHTA; CDR2 reads FQGNSA. The CDR3 region has the DNA TGTGCCAGCAGCCCGACGGGAGCCAAAAACATTCAGTACTTC. Its protein is CASSPTGAKNIQYF.

In its sample, this clonotype was seen many times. This rearrangement joins TRBV4-2 to TRBJ2-1; TRBD2 aligns across 9 bases. This CDR3 has 17 residues. V trimming: 0 bases; J trimming: 4 bases; junction bases outside the gene matches: 7. Germline CDR1 is LGHNA and CDR2 is YNFKEQ. The CDR3 region is CASSQEKAGGFYNEQFF. CDR3 DNA: TGTGCCAGCAGCCAAGAAAAAGCGGGGGGATTTTACAATGAGCAGTTCTTC.

This clonotype appeared many times. The chain combines TRBV29-1 with TRBJ2-5; D is uncertain. V was shortened by 0 bases and J by 5 bases, with 16 bases between the two germline ends. Germline V gene data show CDR1 as SQVTM and CDR2 as ANQGSEA. The CDR3 contains 15 residues. The CDR3 reads CSVEDKATEHETQYF. The CDR3 coding sequence is TGCAGCGTTGAAGATAAGGCTACCGAGCACGAGACCCAGTACTTC.

The sample holds a few counts of this clonotype. The rearrangement joins TRBV4-3 to TRBJ2-3, with 8 bases that match TRBD1. Germline-derived CDR1 and CDR2 are LGHNA and YSLEER. The CDR3 length is 13 residues. Unmatched junction bases numbered 2, after V lost 4 bases and J lost 5 bases. Here the CDR3 reads CASSRDRGDTQYF. DNA for the CDR3: TGCGCCAGCAGCCGAGACAGGGGAGATACGCAGTATTTT.

The sample holds a few counts of this clonotype. The chain couples TRBV6-1 to TRBJ2-1; 9 nucleotides line up with TRBD1. CDR1 and CDR2 from the germline V gene are MNHNS and SASEGT. The length of the CDR3 is 15 residues. Germline trimming cut 7 bases from V and 9 bases from J; bases unmatched to any gene: 13. CDR3: CASTDDRDRATEQFF. The CDR3 DNA is TGTGCCAGCACCGACGATCGGGACAGGGCGACTGAGCAGTTCTTC.

This clonotype was observed a few times. The chain has TRBV7-9 and TRBJ1-4; D gene uncertain. Germline V gives CDR1 SEHNR, CDR2 FQNEAQ (reference sequence). The CDR3 has 14 residues. With 1 base removed from V and 7 bases from J, the gap between germline ends came to 10 bases. The CDR3 DNA sequence: TGTGCCAGCAGCTTAGGAGTGTTAGGTGAAAAACTGTTTTTT. This translates into CASSLGVLGEKLFF.

This clonotype appeared many times. This chain links TRBV5-1 with TRBJ1-5; D is unresolved. CDR1 is SGHRS and CDR2 is YFSETQ in the germline V gene. The CDR3 consists of 14 residues. The germline V and J ends were trimmed by 0 bases and 2 bases, with 6 bases remaining between them. The CDR3 DNA reads as TGCGCCAGCAGCTTGGAGGGCGGCAATCAGCCCCAGCATTTT. This encodes CASSLEGGNQPQHF.

This chain connects TRBV18 to TRBJ2-4, with TRBD1 matching over 11 bases. The germline V gene encodes CDR1 KGHSH and CDR2 LQKENI. V gave up 5 bases and J gave up 7 bases; unmatched junction bases: 16. CDR3 length equals 18 residues. The CDR3 here is CASSSQAGTGGFRNIQYF. The CDR3 DNA reads TGTGCCAGCTCATCGCAGGCCGGGACAGGGGGGTTCAGGAACATTCAGTACTTC. The whole variable domain, remainder taken from reference TRBV18 and TRBJ2-4, is NAGVMQNPRHLVRRRGQEARLRCSPMKGHSHVYWYRQLPEEGLKFMVYLQKENIIDESGMPKERFSAEFPKEGPSILRIQQVVRGDSAAYFCASSSQAGTGGFRNIQYFGAGTRLSVL.